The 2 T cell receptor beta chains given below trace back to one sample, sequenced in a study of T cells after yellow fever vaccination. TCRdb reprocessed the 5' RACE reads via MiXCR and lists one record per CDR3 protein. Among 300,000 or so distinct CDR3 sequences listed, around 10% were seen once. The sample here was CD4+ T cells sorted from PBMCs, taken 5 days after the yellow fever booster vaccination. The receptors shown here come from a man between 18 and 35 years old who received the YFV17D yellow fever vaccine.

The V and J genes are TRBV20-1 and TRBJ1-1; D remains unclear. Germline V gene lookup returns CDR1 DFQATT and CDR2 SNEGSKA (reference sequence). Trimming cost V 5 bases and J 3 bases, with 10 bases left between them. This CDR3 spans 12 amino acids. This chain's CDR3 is CSAFPLDTEAFF. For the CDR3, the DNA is TGCAGTGCTTTCCCATTGGACACTGAAGCTTTCTTT.

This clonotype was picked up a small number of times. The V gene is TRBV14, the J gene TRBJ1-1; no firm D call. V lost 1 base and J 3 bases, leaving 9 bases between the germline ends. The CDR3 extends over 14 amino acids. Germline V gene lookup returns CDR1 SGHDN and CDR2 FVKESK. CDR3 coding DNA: TGTGCCAGCAGCCAAGTGAGAGGGCACACTGAAGCTTTCTTT. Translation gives CASSQVRGHTEAFF.